Each of the 21 T cell receptor beta chains below was sequenced from the same sample in a study of cytotoxic CD8 clonotypes in ibrutinib-treated CLL. The protocol was immunoSEQ multiplex PCR, while the TCRdb copy is restricted to in-frame clones and leaves out a portion. The data hold roughly 50,000 clones, with roughly three fifths observed a single time. This material consisted of PBMCs, taken after 24 months of ibrutinib treatment. These receptors were taken from a human donor with chronic lymphocytic leukemia.

The table lists this clone with a few counts. V usage is TRBV11-1 and J usage is TRBJ1-1, with D possibly TRBD1 on 5 matching bases. Germline V CDR1 and CDR2: SGHAT, FQDESV (reference sequence). This CDR3 comprises 17 residues. Trimming took off 7 bases at V and 2 bases at J, with 23 bases between the two ends. CDR3 sequence (DNA): TGTGCCAGCACAAACCAGGGCTTGGCGACGTCCAACACTGAAGCTTTCTTT. It is translated as CASTNQGLATSNTEAFF.

This chain joins TRBV9 and TRBJ1-1; 9 bases line up with TRBD1. J gave up 4 bases and V 4 bases, and 8 bases lay outside the gene matches. CDR3 size: 15 residues. CDR1 SGDLS and CDR2 YYNGEE come from the germline V gene. This CDR3 reads CASSKNRGLGTEAFF. In DNA form, the CDR3 reads TGTGCCAGCAGCAAGAACAGGGGGCTGGGCACTGAAGCTTTCTTT. Looking up the rest from reference TRBV9 and TRBJ1-1 gives the full variable domain: DSGVTQTPKHLITATGQRVTLRCSPRSGDLSVYWYQQSLDQGLQFLIQYYNGEERAKGNILERFSAQQFPDLHSELNLSSLELGDSALYFCASSKNRGLGTEAFFGQGTRLTVV.

A few counts support this clone. The chain carries TRBV6-5 and TRBJ2-7; D unresolved. Trimming stripped 6 bases from V and 3 bases from J, with 18 bases between. From germline, CDR1 is MNHEY and CDR2 SVGAGI. This CDR3 is 15 amino acids long. The CDR3 DNA is TGTGCCAGCAGCCCAAGACCGGAGATCCTCTACGAGCAGTACTTC. Its translation is CASSPRPEILYEQYF.

The rearrangement joins TRBV25-1 to TRBJ1-3; D possibly corresponds to TRBD1 (6 bases). Deletions cut 1 base from V and 3 bases from J, with 7 bases between. The germline gives CDR1 MGHDK, CDR2 SYGVNS. The CDR3 has 14 residues. CDR3 bases: TGTGCCAGCAGTGAATCAGGGGTTGGAAACACCATATATTTT. Translation: CASSESGVGNTIYF.

This clone appeared a few times. The chain has TRBV28 and TRBJ1-2, with D tentatively TRBD1 (6 bases). The CDR3 totals 14 residues. Germline V lookup: CDR1 MDHEN, CDR2 SYDVKM. The V end was cut by 2 bases, the J end by 2 bases, with 9 bases between. CDR3 sequence: CASSLGGGNYGYTF. The CDR3 coding sequence is TGTGCCAGCAGTTTAGGAGGGGGGAACTATGGCTACACCTTC.

This clone was observed a few times. J is TRBJ2-5 and V is TRBV11-2, with D perhaps matching TRBD1 (5 bases). Trimming removed 1 base from V and 11 bases from J, with 23 bases in between. The CDR3 runs 16 residues. Germline CDR1 reads SGHAT; CDR2 reads FQNNGV. CDR3: CASSLVPDGTDSRQYF. The CDR3 bases are TGTGCCAGCAGCTTAGTGCCAGACGGAACCGACAGTCGACAGTACTTC. The full variable domain, its missing parts supplied by reference TRBV11-2 and TRBJ2-5, is EAGVAQSPRYKIIEKRQSVAFWCNPISGHATLYWYQQILGQGPKLLIQFQNNGVVDDSQLPKDRFSAERLKGVDSTLKIQPAKLEDSAVYLCASSLVPDGTDSRQYFGPGTRLLVL.

The rearrangement links TRBV5-1 to TRBJ2-3; D is possibly TRBD2 (6 bases). Deletions cut 0 bases from V and 3 bases from J, with 14 bases between. Germline V gives CDR1 SGHRS, CDR2 YFSETQ. CDR3 size: 16 residues. The CDR3 DNA sequence: TGCGCCAGCAGCTTGGAAGGAGGGTATGGGACAGATACGCAGTATTTT. This encodes CASSLEGGYGTDTQYF.

The table lists this clone with a few counts. The chain uses TRBV2 and TRBJ2-7; no definite D call. The CDR3 is 13 residues long. Trimming removed 4 bases from V and 10 bases from J, with 17 bases in between. Germline V gives CDR1 SNHLY, CDR2 FYNNEI. CDR3 nucleotides: TGTGCCAGCAGTGCCTCTCCTTCGGATTTTCAGTACTTC. Protein product: CASSASPSDFQYF.

The chain couples TRBV7-9 to TRBJ1-1; TRBD1 matches at 12 bases. The V and J ends lost 5 bases and 4 bases, in that order; junction bases with no gene match: 2. Germline V CDR1 and CDR2: SEHNR, FQNEAQ (reference sequence). The CDR3 contains 14 residues. CDR3 loop: CASSVGQGATEAFF. The CDR3, as DNA: TGTGCCAGCAGCGTGGGACAGGGGGCCACTGAAGCTTTCTTT.

This clone has ten or more counts. The rearrangement joins TRBV5-1 to TRBJ1-1, with 11 bases identical to TRBD1. CDR3 size: 15 residues. Trimming at V came to 2 bases and at J to 4 bases, leaving 4 bases not matched to a gene. CDR1 is SGHRS and CDR2 is YFSETQ in the germline V gene. The CDR3 protein is CASSFRTGGITEAFF. For the CDR3, the DNA is TGCGCCAGCAGCTTCCGGACAGGGGGCATCACTGAAGCTTTCTTT.

The chain recombines TRBV10-3 with TRBJ2-1, with D unclear. The CDR3 has 15 amino acids. Trimming shortened V by 2 bases and J by 7 bases, and 15 bases separated the two germline ends. Germline loops: CDR1 ENHRY, CDR2 SYGVKD. The CDR3 coding sequence is TGTGCCATCAGTGAGACCATCCAGGTGAAAAATGAGCAGTTCTTC. Translating it yields CAISETIQVKNEQFF.

This clone was observed a single time. The DNA of the CDR3 is TGCGCCAGCGGTCTTAGCGGGGGGCAGGGAAACATTCAGTACTTC. It encodes CASGLSGGQGNIQYF. V is TRBV5-1 and J is TRBJ2-4; 10 bases match TRBD2. The CDR3 spans 15 residues. The V and J ends lost 7 bases and 6 bases, in that order; junction bases with no gene match: 10. Germline assignment: CDR1 SGHRS and CDR2 YFSETQ.

This clone has just one count. This chain connects TRBV7-9 to TRBJ1-1; no clear D. V lost 5 bases and J lost 0, with 4 bases in between. Germline CDR1 and CDR2: SEHNR and FQNEAQ (reference sequence). The CDR3 runs to 12 residues. The CDR3 DNA is TGTGCCAGCAGCCGGGTGAACACTGAAGCTTTCTTT. Protein product: CASSRVNTEAFF.

The genes are TRBV5-1 and TRBJ2-2; a weak D match, TRBD1 (6 bases). V shed 6 bases and J shed 4 bases, with 19 bases lying between them. The V gene's germline CDR1 is SGHRS and CDR2 YFSETQ. The CDR3 has 16 amino acids. CDR3 DNA sequence: TGCGCCAGCACCCCCAGCACGGGACACATCACCGGGGAGCTGTTTTTT. It specifies CASTPSTGHITGELFF.

This clone was recorded many times. The rearrangement uses TRBV5-4 and TRBJ1-2; no reliable D call. Trimming took off 0 bases at V and 5 bases at J, with 5 bases between the two ends. The germline V gene encodes CDR1 SGHNT and CDR2 YYREEE (reference sequence). CDR3 length: 12 amino acids. The CDR3 bases are TGTGCCAGCAGCTTGGCCGGGTATGGCTACACCTTC. Protein sequence: CASSLAGYGYTF.

The rearrangement uses TRBV7-6 and TRBJ2-7; D gene uncertain. The CDR3 totals 14 residues. V was clipped by 5 bases and J by 1 base, with 12 bases between them. Germline CDR1 SGHVS, CDR2 FNYEAQ. CDR3 DNA: TGTGCCAGCAGCCCAGAGGTAGGGTCCTACGAGCAGTACTTC. Translating gives CASSPEVGSYEQYF.

This clone occurred a few times. The chain carries TRBV5-4 and TRBJ2-7; either TRBD1 or TRBD2 may fit D (5 bases each). From germline, CDR1 is SGHNT and CDR2 YYREEE (reference sequence). V lost 3 bases and J 4 bases, leaving 11 bases between the germline ends. This CDR3 contains 13 residues. The CDR3 region has the DNA TGTGCCAGCAGCTCGGGACGGCTTTACGAGCAGTACTTC. The encoded protein is CASSSGRLYEQYF.

The J gene is TRBJ1-1, the V gene TRBV6-6; D ambiguous. The V end lost 4 bases, the J end lost 0 bases, and 12 bases lay between the germline ends. Germline V CDR1 and CDR2: MNHNY, SVGAGI (reference sequence). CDR3 size: 15 residues. CDR3 DNA: TGTGCCAGCAGTTTGACTGGAATGGTGAACACTGAAGCTTTCTTT. Residues: CASSLTGMVNTEAFF.

The chain recombines TRBV2 with TRBJ2-1; the match to TRBD2 covers 9 bases. The trim removed 2 bases at V and 7 bases at J, leaving 6 bases unmatched. This CDR3 spans 15 amino acids. The germline CDR1 and CDR2 sequences are SNHLY and FYNNEI. For the CDR3, the DNA is TGTGCCAGCAGTGAAATGCGGGGGGGGGTGAATGAGCAGTTCTTC. This codes for CASSEMRGGVNEQFF.

The chain uses TRBV5-1 and TRBJ2-3, with D unclear. The CDR3 has 15 residues. Trimming left V 0 bases short and J 0 bases short, with 8 bases between. Germline lookup yields CDR1 SGHRS and CDR2 YFSETQ. The CDR3 spells CASSLVSASTDTQYF. CDR3 DNA sequence: TGCGCCAGCAGCTTGGTTTCCGCGAGCACAGATACGCAGTATTTT.

The gene calls are TRBV5-5 and TRBJ1-4, with 7 bases that match TRBD1. Germline V gene sequence: CDR1 SGHKS, CDR2 YYEKEE (reference sequence). The junction had 5 bases not matched to a gene; V was cut back by 4 bases and J by 5 bases. The CDR3 runs to 14 residues. CDR3 region: CASSDGTANEKLFF. The CDR3 bases are TGTGCCAGCAGCGATGGGACAGCAAATGAAAAACTGTTTTTT.